The rows below give T cell receptor beta chains drawn from one sample of a study of post-analysis software for immune sequencing data. TCRdb recomputed calls from the PCR reads with MiXCR, one row per CDR3 protein. The sample has 450,000 or so distinct CDR3 sequences, over 35% seen once; the top ten hold 12%. What was sequenced was blood. The receptors were sampled from a girl aged 10 to 17 with multiple sclerosis. Both conserved end residues are part of each CDR3. A D gene is named only where the DNA matches it firmly. Only part of the rows carry a size: once, few, many, or a class if the clone is expanded.

NA TRBJ1-2 TRBV6-1 NA TGTGCCAGCAGTGAAGTGCAGGGCGGATCTGGCTACACCTTC CASSEVQGGSGYTF
NA TRBJ2-7 TRBV6-2/TRBV6-3 few TGTGCCAGCACCCAGGGCACGCGCGAGCAGTACTTC CASTQGTREQYF
NA TRBJ2-1 TRBV2 few TGTGCCAGCAGTCCGGCCACTGAGCAGTTCTTC CASSPATEQFF
TRBD2 TRBJ2-1 TRBV20-1 NA TGCAGTGCTCTTTCTGCGGGAGCTGCCTACAATGAGCAGTTCTTC CSALSAGAAYNEQFF
TRBD1 TRBJ1-5 TRBV20-1 NA TGCAGTGCAACGGGACAGTACAATCAGCCCCAGCATTTT CSATGQYNQPQHF
NA TRBJ1-2 TRBV4-1 few TGCGCCAGCAGCCAAGACATGAGTTATGGCTACACCTTC CASSQDMSYGYTF
TRBD1 TRBJ2-3 TRBV7-3 NA TGTGCCAGCAGCTGGGGATCCCCTTCGGGACAGGTCACAGATACGCAGTATTTT CASSWGSPSGQVTDTQYF
TRBD2 TRBJ2-1 TRBV4-1 NA TGCGCCAGCAGCCAAGAAGGGGAGCTTAGCGGGACCCTTTACAATGAGCAGTTCTTC CASSQEGELSGTLYNEQFF
TRBD1 TRBJ1-5 TRBV28 NA TGTGCCTGCAGATCAGGGGGGGGCAATCAGCCCCAGCATTTT CACRSGGGNQPQHF
TRBD1 TRBJ1-1 TRBV5-4 NA TGTGCCAGCAGCGCAGACAGGGGGGGGACTGAAGCTTTCTTT CASSADRGGTEAFF
TRBD1 TRBJ1-1 TRBV6-5 few TGTGCCAGCAGTTTGGACAGGGCTGAAGCTTTCTTT CASSLDRAEAFF
TRBD1 TRBJ2-7 TRBV20-1 few TGCAGTGCTCAACTTGGGACAGGACCCTACGAGCAGTACTTC CSAQLGTGPYEQYF
NA TRBJ1-3 TRBV29-1 NA TGCAGCGTTGAAAGCAGGACTGGAAACACCATATATTTT CSVESRTGNTIYF
TRBD1 TRBJ1-5 TRBV10-3 NA TGTGCCATCAGTGAACGATCGGGAGGGGGCATTAGTAATCAGCCCCAGCATTTT CAISERSGGGISNQPQHF
NA TRBJ2-1 TRBV29-1 NA TGCAGCGGGGGGAGGGGGAATGAGCAGTTCTTC CSGGRGNEQFF
NA TRBJ2-4 TRBV5-1 few TGCGCCAGCAGCCCGGGGGCGAGCCCCCAAAACATTCAGTACTTC CASSPGASPQNIQYF
NA TRBJ1-4 TRBV7-9 few TGTGCCAGCAGCTTAGTGAGAGAAAAACTGTTTTTT CASSLVREKLFF
NA TRBJ2-3 TRBV11-2 NA TGTGCCAGCAGCCGATGGGACCAGAGCACAGATACGCAGTATTTT CASSRWDQSTDTQYF
NA TRBJ1-1 TRBV6-6 NA TGTGCCAGCAGACTTCCGGGGGACACTGAAGCTTTCTTT CASRLPGDTEAFF
NA TRBJ2-1 TRBV4-1 few TGCGCCAGCAGCCAAGGACCCCTAATAAGCTTGCGGACGAGCTCCTACAATGAGCAGTTCTTC CASSQGPLISLRTSSYNEQFF
TRBD2 TRBJ2-7 TRBV28 NA TGTGCCAGCAGTTCACTAGCGGGGGGGAGGTTTTGCTACGAGCAGTACTTC CASSSLAGGRFCYEQYF
TRBD1 TRBJ2-7 TRBV7-9 NA TGTGCCAGCAGCCCACAGGGGAAGGGCTACGAGCAGTACTTC CASSPQGKGYEQYF